This TCR beta chain was recorded in a study of T cells in Graves' hyperthyroidism and ophthalmopathy. Authors of the study amplified TCR beta CDR3 regions from RNA transcripts. Using the HTBI primer set, a first-round RT-PCR was run on the TCR CDR3. TCRdb fed the multiplex PCR reads into MiXCR, producing one record per CDR3 protein. The data show some 490,000 distinct CDR3 sequences, 15% to 20% seen once. This clonotype came up many times. V dropped 5 bases and J dropped 2; count of bases not matched to a gene: 14. Germline V lookup: CDR1 SGHTA, CDR2 FQGNSA. CDR3 length equals 17 residues. Sequencing used blood. The receptor comes from a young woman with Graves' ophthalmopathy. The chain couples TRBV7-2 to TRBJ2-7, with TRBD2 identical over 8 bases. The CDR3 region has the DNA TGTGCCAGCAGCCCTCAAGCTGGGGCGGGAGGCCCCTACGAGCAGTACTTC. Its protein product is CASSPQAGAGGPYEQYF.